The 9 T cell receptor beta chains reported below all come from one sample, sequenced in a study of T cell responses to AZD1222 COVID-19 vaccine (dated by TCRdb to the early 2020s). This specimen's time point label, interpreted: about 28 days (+/-7) after the second vaccine dose. The library was obtained by the immunoSEQ multiplex PCR assay. TCRdb re-hosts the immuneACCESS table, in-frame sequences only. Its copies lack some clones; in the studies checked, an unresolved V gene accounts for under half of them, and the cause for the rest is not known. The sample table holds 150,000 to 200,000 clones, of which about nine tenths were seen once. Approximately 6.2% of the sample comes from the top ten. The source was peripheral blood, collected 28 days after the second AZD1222 dose. Receptors originate from an adult who received the AZD1222 COVID-19 vaccine.

The rearrangement joins TRBV19 to TRBJ1-2; 8 nucleotides agree with TRBD1. Germline lookup yields CDR1 LNHDA and CDR2 SQIVND (reference sequence). With 6 bases clipped from V and 3 bases from J, the junction kept 6 bases outside the gene matches. This CDR3 region has 14 residues. The CDR3 nucleotides read TGTGCCAGTAGAAAGGGACAGGCCGACTATGGCTACACCTTC. Its protein is CASRKGQADYGYTF.

The V call is TRBV12-3 or TRBV12-4, the J call TRBJ1-4; D is possibly TRBD1 (5 bases). The CDR3 runs to 13 residues. V lost 3 bases, J lost 5 bases, and 7 bases lay in between. CDR3 sequence (DNA): TGTGCCAGCAGTTTGGGGGGAAATGAAAAACTGTTTTTT. Amino acids: CASSLGGNEKLFF.

This rearrangement joins TRBV30 to TRBJ2-3; 7 bases are a match to TRBD1. The CDR3 length is 16 residues. The V and J ends lost 0 bases and 2 bases, in that order; junction bases with no gene match: 8. Germline CDR1 is GTSNPN and CDR2 is SVGIG (reference sequence). The chain's CDR3 is CAWSVLTGSYTDTQYF. CDR3 bases: TGTGCCTGGAGTGTATTGACAGGGTCTTACACAGATACGCAGTATTTT.

V gene TRBV5-6 combines with J gene TRBJ1-4, with TRBD1 identical over 11 bases. This CDR3 is built from 15 residues. Germline trimming cut 7 bases from V and 10 bases from J; bases unmatched to any gene: 12. CDR1 is SGHDT, CDR2 YYEEEE, per germline. CDR3 sequence reads: CASGGPGQGDGKLFF. The DNA for the CDR3 is TGTGCCAGCGGTGGTCCGGGACAGGGGGACGGAAAACTGTTTTTT.

The chain links TRBV6-1 to TRBJ2-7; no clear D gene. The V gene's germline CDR1 is MNHNS and CDR2 SASEGT. There are 10 residues in the CDR3. Trimming stripped 2 bases from V and 6 bases from J, with 2 bases between. The CDR3 here is CASSESEQYF. The CDR3 coding sequence is TGTGCCAGCAGTGAAAGCGAGCAGTACTTC.

V is TRBV5-8 and J is TRBJ2-1, with 8 bases identical to TRBD2. The trim removed 0 bases at V and 1 base at J, leaving 6 bases unmatched. CDR3 length: 17 amino acids. Per the germline V gene, CDR1 is SGHTS and CDR2 is YDEGEE. CDR3 in DNA: TGTGCCAGCAGCTTGGGTCGACGGGAGGGATCCTACAATGAGCAGTTCTTC. It encodes CASSLGRREGSYNEQFF.

This chain links TRBV7-2 with TRBJ2-7, with a possible D match to TRBD2 (5 bases). Trimming removed 3 bases at V and 4 bases at J, with 13 bases between. Looked up from germline, CDR1 is SGHTA and CDR2 is FQGNSA. The CDR3 consists of 14 residues. In nucleotides, the CDR3 is TGTGCCAGCAGCTTCGGGGTGGAACAATACGAGCAGTACTTC. Translation: CASSFGVEQYEQYF.

CDR3 sequence: CASMKRDAGNTIYF. CDR3 nucleotide sequence: TGTGCCAGTATGAAGAGGGATGCTGGAAACACCATATATTTT. The rearrangement links TRBV19 to TRBJ1-3; D is unresolved. Per germline, CDR1 LNHDA and CDR2 SQIVND (reference sequence). This CDR3 has 14 amino acids. Trimming removed 7 bases at V and 2 bases at J, with 12 bases between.

The rearrangement joins TRBV7-3 to TRBJ2-1, with TRBD2 matching over 13 bases. This CDR3 comprises 15 residues. J lost 9 bases, V lost 4 bases, and 6 bases had no gene match. Germline V gives CDR1 SGHTA, CDR2 FQGTGA. The CDR3 DNA reads as TGTGCCAGCAGCTCCGGACTAGCGGGAGTATTTGAGCAGTTCTTC. Translation gives CASSSGLAGVFEQFF.